These T cell receptor beta chains were read from a single sample in a study of blood T cell repertoires in COVID-19. Here immunoSEQ multiplex PCR was the method, and the copy in TCRdb shows in-frame clones only, minus some. The repertoire holds some 40,000 clones, with approximately 83% as singletons. Source material: peripheral blood. All receptors come from a man between 35 and 55 years old with active COVID-19. The CDR3 runs from the conserved cysteine through the conserved F or W. The D gene is left open where the match is weak. Size values are once, few and many counts, or a class for expanded clones, and some rows have none.

>TRBD1|TRBV19|14|TRBJ1-1|NA
CASRTGQSYTEAFF
TGTGCCAGTCGGACAGGGCAATCGTACACTGAAGCTTTCTTT
>TRBD2|TRBV6-6|15|TRBJ2-1|NA
CASTRLAKNLDEQFF
TGTGCCAGCACCCGACTAGCGAAAAACTTGGATGAGCAGTTCTTC
>TRBD1|TRBV18|15|TRBJ2-7|NA
CASSPRGQGSDEQYF
TGTGCCAGCTCACCACGAGGACAGGGTTCCGACGAGCAGTACTTC
>NA|TRBV28|14|TRBJ2-7|NA
CASSLLAEVREQYF
TGTGCCAGCAGTTTACTAGCCGAGGTCCGCGAGCAGTACTTC
>TRBD1|TRBV24-1|17|TRBJ2-5|NA
CATSDRTFRDRGETQYF
TGTGCCACCAGTGATCGAACCTTCCGGGACAGGGGAGAGACCCAGTACTTC
>NA|TRBV27|13|TRBJ2-5|NA
CASRVLDTETQYF
TGTGCCAGCAGGGTTCTAGATACAGAGACCCAGTACTTC
>TRBD2|TRBV24-1|14|TRBJ2-7|NA
CATSDLSSGRQQYF
TGTGCCACCAGTGATTTGTCTAGCGGGAGACAGCAGTACTTC
>TRBD1|TRBV29-1|14|TRBJ2-7|NA
CSVEGTGSSYEQYF
TGCAGCGTTGAGGGGACAGGGAGCTCCTACGAGCAGTACTTC
>NA|TRBV30|13|TRBJ1-1|NA
CAWTSLYNTEAFF
TGTGCCTGGACGAGCCTTTACAACACTGAAGCTTTCTTT
>NA|TRBV5-4|16|TRBJ2-3|once
CASSSGTPGRTDTQYF
TGTGCCAGCAGCTCAGGGACTCCAGGACGAACAGATACGCAGTATTTT
>NA|TRBV19|15|TRBJ1-5|NA
CASNPGTVFNQPQHF
TGTGCCAGTAATCCGGGGACTGTCTTCAATCAGCCCCAGCATTTT
>NA|TRBV19|16|TRBJ1-1|once
CASRPRRGLVNTEAFF
TGTGCCAGTAGGCCCAGGAGGGGCTTGGTGAACACTGAAGCTTTCTTT
>TRBD2|TRBV28|12|TRBJ2-1|NA
CASTSGSREQFF
TGTGCCAGCACTAGCGGGAGTCGTGAGCAGTTCTTC
>TRBD2|TRBV4-2|17|TRBJ2-2|NA
CASSQRVLAGDTGELFF
TGTGCCAGCAGCCAAAGAGTCCTAGCGGGAGACACCGGGGAGCTGTTTTTT
>TRBD2|TRBV11-2|15|TRBJ2-1|NA
CASSLDGGLANEQFF
TGTGCCAGCAGCTTAGATGGGGGACTAGCGAATGAGCAGTTCTTC
>TRBD1|TRBV28|14|TRBJ2-7|NA
CASSLLGGNYEQYF
TGTGCCAGCAGTTTGCTAGGGGGCAACTACGAGCAGTACTTC
>TRBD2|TRBV5-1|15|TRBJ2-7|NA
CASSLPGGATYEQYF
TGCGCCAGCAGTCTACCGGGAGGGGCAACCTACGAGCAGTACTTC
>NA|TRBV5-6|15|TRBJ2-5|NA
CASSLAKRRPETQYF
TGTGCCAGCAGCTTGGCAAAACGGCGGCCAGAGACCCAGTACTTC
>NA|TRBV27|17|TRBJ2-2|NA
CASSLGWAGSNTGELFF
TGTGCCAGCAGCCTAGGGTGGGCCGGGAGTAATACCGGGGAGCTGTTTTTT
>TRBD2|TRBV30|15|TRBJ2-1|NA
CAWSVVLAGPHEQFF
TGTGCCTGGAGTGTAGTGTTAGCGGGACCCCATGAGCAGTTCTTC
>TRBD2|TRBV7-9|14|TRBJ2-7|NA
CASSPTSGLYEQYF
TGTGCCAGCAGCCCGACTAGCGGCCTCTACGAGCAGTACTTC
>NA|TRBV2|12|TRBJ2-3|NA
CATWTWGDTQYF
TGTGCCACATGGACATGGGGAGATACGCAGTATTTT
>NA|TRBV4-1|14|TRBJ1-1|NA
CASSQDVGNTEAFF
TGCGCCAGCAGCCAAGATGTCGGGAACACTGAAGCTTTCTTT
>NA|TRBV2|15|TRBJ1-5|NA
CASSERRSGNQPQHF
TGTGCCAGCAGTGAACGGAGGTCGGGCAATCAGCCCCAGCATTTT
>TRBD2|TRBV7-2|14|TRBJ2-5|NA
CASSLGAGGETQYF
TGTGCCAGCAGCCTGGGAGCGGGAGGGGAGACCCAGTACTTC
>NA|TRBV6-5|14|TRBJ1-6|NA
CASSYSRGNNPLHF
TGTGCCAGCAGTTACTCCCGGGGGAATAATCCCCTCCACTTT
>NA|TRBV28|16|TRBJ1-3|NA
CASSFLPENSGNTIYF
TGTGCCAGCAGTTTCCTTCCCGAGAACTCTGGAAACACCATATATTTT
>NA|TRBV28|11|TRBJ2-7|once
CASTDLRVQYF
TGTGCCAGCACCGACCTCAGGGTACAGTACTTC
>TRBD2|TRBV7-9|16|TRBJ2-3|NA
CASSRNAGGVGDTQYF
TGTGCCAGCAGCCGCAACGCGGGGGGCGTGGGAGATACGCAGTATTTT
>NA|TRBV30|12|TRBJ2-7|NA
CAWSSPRDEQYF
TGTGCCTGGAGTTCTCCCAGGGACGAGCAGTACTTC
>NA|TRBV6-5|15|TRBJ2-3|NA
CASSYGRRAGDTQYF
TGTGCCAGCAGTTACGGGAGACGCGCTGGAGATACGCAGTATTTT
>TRBD1|TRBV13|15|TRBJ2-4|NA
CASGGQGLAKNIQYF
TGTGCCAGCGGAGGACAGGGGCTAGCCAAAAACATTCAGTACTTC
>NA|TRBV7-2|15|TRBJ2-2|few
CASSLNRGNTGELFF
TGTGCCAGCAGCTTGAATCGCGGGAACACCGGGGAGCTGTTTTTT
>TRBD2|TRBV5-1|16|TRBJ2-1|once
CASSLVAGGSYNEQFF
TGCGCCAGCAGCTTGGTAGCGGGAGGGTCCTACAATGAGCAGTTCTTC
>TRBD2|TRBV4-1|18|TRBJ2-4|NA
CASSQRVAGDGSKNIQYF
TGCGCCAGCAGCCAACGGGTAGCGGGAGATGGTTCCAAAAACATTCAGTACTTC
>NA|TRBV7-2|14|TRBJ2-3|NA
CASSLEQSTDTQYF
TGTGCCAGCAGCTTAGAACAGTCCACAGATACGCAGTATTTT
>NA|TRBV7-9|14|TRBJ2-5|NA
CASSWDSPWETQYF
TGTGCCAGCAGCTGGGACTCCCCGTGGGAGACCCAGTACTTC
>TRBD1|TRBV6-5|14|TRBJ1-3|once
CASRRQGPGNTIYF
TGTGCCAGCAGGCGACAGGGACCTGGAAACACCATATATTTT
>TRBD1|TRBV7-9|13|TRBJ2-3|NA
CAPDRESTDTQYF
TGTGCACCCGACAGGGAGAGCACAGATACGCAGTATTTT
>NA|TRBV4-2|14|TRBJ1-1|NA
CASSQDPDNTEAFF
TGTGCCAGCAGCCAAGATCCAGACAATACTGAAGCTTTCTTT
>NA|TRBV19|12|TRBJ2-5|NA
CASSPGGETQYF
TGTGCCAGTAGTCCCGGCGGAGAGACCCAGTACTTC
>TRBD2|TRBV5-4|18|TRBJ2-1|NA
CASSKGLAGGRHGNEQFF
TGTGCCAGCAGCAAGGGACTAGCGGGAGGGAGACACGGAAATGAGCAGTTCTTC
>NA|TRBV5-1|14|TRBJ1-1|NA
CASSGGPENTEAFF
TGCGCCAGCAGCGGGGGCCCAGAGAACACTGAAGCTTTCTTT
>NA|TRBV7-2|13|TRBJ1-4|NA
CASSLRQGQKLFF
TGTGCCAGCAGCTTAAGGCAGGGGCAAAAACTGTTTTTT
>TRBD1|TRBV9|15|TRBJ1-1|NA
CASSPQGDLNTEAFF
TGTGCCAGCAGCCCCCAGGGGGACTTGAACACTGAAGCTTTCTTT
>TRBD1|TRBV11-2|14|TRBJ1-2|NA
CASSDYRGSYGYTF
TGTGCCAGCAGCGACTACAGGGGTAGCTATGGCTACACCTTC
>NA|TRBV19|13|TRBJ1-2|NA
CASSIGRVEGYTF
TGTGCCAGTAGTATCGGCAGGGTGGAGGGCTACACCTTC
>NA|TRBV29-1|14|TRBJ2-7|NA
CSVLTIPGSYEQYF
TGCAGCGTTCTGACAATTCCTGGGTCCTACGAGCAGTACTTC
>NA|TRBV5-1|14|TRBJ2-7|NA
CASSGSSIGYEQYF
TGCGCCAGCAGCGGCTCTAGCATCGGATACGAGCAGTACTTC
>NA|TRBV7-6|15|TRBJ1-6|NA
CASSLGQSSNSPLHF
TGTGCCAGCAGCTTAGGACAGTCGTCGAATTCACCCCTCCACTTT
>NA|TRBV7-2|13|TRBJ2-1|NA
CASSLDRSNEQFF
TGTGCCAGCAGCTTAGACCGGAGCAATGAGCAGTTCTTC
>TRBD1|TRBV27|16|TRBJ2-7|NA
CASSLSGQASSYEQYF
TGTGCCAGCAGTTTATCCGGACAGGCCAGCTCCTACGAGCAGTACTTC
>NA|TRBV2|17|TRBJ2-2|NA
CASSEATEVLNTGELFF
TGTGCCAGCAGTGAAGCGACAGAAGTCTTGAACACCGGGGAGCTGTTTTTT
>NA|TRBV18|14|TRBJ2-3|NA
CASSPPLGTDTQYF
TGTGCCAGCTCACCACCCCTAGGCACAGATACGCAGTATTTT
>NA|TRBV27|14|TRBJ1-2|NA
CASSLLGGGGGYTF
TGTGCCAGCAGTTTACTGGGGGGCGGGGGTGGCTACACCTTC
>TRBD1|TRBV15|15|TRBJ2-1|once
CATSGHGTGGNEQFF
TGTGCCACCAGCGGACACGGGACAGGGGGGAATGAGCAGTTCTTC
>NA|TRBV7-2|13|TRBJ1-5|NA
CASSLMGAQPQHF
TGTGCCAGCAGCTTAATGGGGGCTCAGCCCCAGCATTTT
>TRBD2|TRBV14|14|TRBJ2-2|NA
CASRGLAPTGELFF
TGTGCCAGCAGGGGACTAGCGCCCACCGGGGAGCTGTTTTTT
>NA|TRBV5-1|13|TRBJ2-4|NA
CASSPLGRNIQYF
TGCGCCAGCAGCCCCCTCGGGAGAAACATTCAGTACTTC